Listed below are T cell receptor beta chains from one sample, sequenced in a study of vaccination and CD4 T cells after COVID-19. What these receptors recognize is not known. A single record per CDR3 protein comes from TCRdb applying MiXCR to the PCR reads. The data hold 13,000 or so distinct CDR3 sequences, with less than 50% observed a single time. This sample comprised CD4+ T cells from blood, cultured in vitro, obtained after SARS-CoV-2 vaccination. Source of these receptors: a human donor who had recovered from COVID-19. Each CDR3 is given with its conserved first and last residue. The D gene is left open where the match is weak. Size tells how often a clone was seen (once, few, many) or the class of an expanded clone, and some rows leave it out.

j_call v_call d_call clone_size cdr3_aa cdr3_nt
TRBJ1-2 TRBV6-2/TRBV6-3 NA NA CASGQAPQGNYGYTF TGTGCCAGCGGCCAAGCCCCGCAGGGGAACTATGGCTACACCTTC
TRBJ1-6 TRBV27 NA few CASSLRGRASNSPLHF TGTGCCAGCAGTTTACGCGGCAGAGCTTCTAATTCACCCCTCCACTTT
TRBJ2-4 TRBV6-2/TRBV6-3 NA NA CARPSGVGIQYF TGTGCCAGGCCCAGTGGAGTGGGCATTCAGTACTTC
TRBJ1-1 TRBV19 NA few CASSISAGPEAFF TGTGCCAGTAGTATTAGTGCCGGCCCTGAAGCTTTCTTT
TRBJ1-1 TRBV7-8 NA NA CASTRQLKNTEAFF TGTGCCAGCACCAGACAGCTAAAGAACACTGAAGCTTTCTTT
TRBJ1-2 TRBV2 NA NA CASTTDGYGYTF TGTGCCAGCACCACGGACGGTTATGGCTACACCTTC
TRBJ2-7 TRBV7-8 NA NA CASSLEYEQYF TGTGCCAGCAGCTTAGAGTACGAGCAGTACTTC
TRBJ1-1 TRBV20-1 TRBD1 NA CSAFSTLGTDFSVAFF TGCAGTGCTTTTTCTACCCTTGGGACAGACTTTTCCGTGGCTTTCTTT
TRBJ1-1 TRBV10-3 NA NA CAIGVADIRTEAFF TGTGCCATCGGGGTGGCGGACATACGCACTGAAGCCTTCTTT
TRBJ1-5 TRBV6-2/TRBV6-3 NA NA CASSYDWGRSNQPQHF TGTGCCAGCAGTTACGACTGGGGCAGGAGCAATCAGCCCCAGCATTTT
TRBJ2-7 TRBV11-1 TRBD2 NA CASSRWGLAGPDSYEQYF TGTGCCAGCAGCAGGTGGGGACTAGCGGGACCCGACTCCTACGAGCAGTACTTC
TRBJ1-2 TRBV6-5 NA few CASSYSRGQWGYTF TGTGCCAGCAGTTACTCCCGGGGGCAATGGGGCTACACCTTC
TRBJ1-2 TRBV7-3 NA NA CASSQKPSYGYTF TGTGCCAGCAGTCAGAAGCCTTCCTATGGCTACACCTTC
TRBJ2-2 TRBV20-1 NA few CSAMSVWSGELFF TGCAGTGCTATGAGTGTTTGGTCCGGGGAGCTGTTTTTT
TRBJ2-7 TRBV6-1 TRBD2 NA CASTPGTSGKSYEQYF TGTGCCAGCACCCCTGGGACTAGCGGGAAGTCCTACGAGCAGTACTTC
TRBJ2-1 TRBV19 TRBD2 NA CASSIDRLAGVNEQFF TGTGCCAGTAGTATAGATAGGCTAGCGGGAGTAAATGAGCAGTTCTTC
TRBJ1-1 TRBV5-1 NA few CASSLESLTGTEAFF TGCGCCAGCAGCTTGGAAAGTCTGACCGGCACTGAAGCTTTCTTT
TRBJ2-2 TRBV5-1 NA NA CARTTSGPDTGELFF TGCGCCAGGACCACCTCCGGGCCCGACACCGGGGAGCTGTTTTTT
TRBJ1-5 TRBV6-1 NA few CASRPMGRAGNQPQHF TGTGCCAGCAGGCCCATGGGGAGGGCTGGCAATCAGCCCCAGCATTTT
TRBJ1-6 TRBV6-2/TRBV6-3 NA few CASSYRTRNSPLHF TGTGCCAGCAGTTATCGGACACGAAATTCACCCCTCCACTTT
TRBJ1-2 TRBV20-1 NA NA CSARGQLSNYGYTF TGCAGTGCTAGAGGACAGCTCTCTAACTATGGCTACACCTTC
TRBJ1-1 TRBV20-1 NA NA CSVRRSTEAFF TGCAGTGTCAGGAGGAGCACTGAAGCTTTCTTT
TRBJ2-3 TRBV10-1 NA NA CASRGDGDTQYF TGCGCCAGCAGGGGCGACGGAGATACGCAGTATTTT
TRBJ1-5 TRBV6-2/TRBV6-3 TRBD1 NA CASSYSNRGIPNQPQHF TGTGCCAGCAGTTACTCGAACAGGGGGATCCCAAATCAGCCCCAGCATTTT
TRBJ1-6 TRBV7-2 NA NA CDSSSDRVSVQSPLHF TGTGACAGCAGCTCAGACCGGGTCTCCGTCCAATCACCCCTCCACTTT
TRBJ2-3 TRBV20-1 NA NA CSAQTTDTQYF TGCAGTGCCCAGACCACAGATACGCAGTATTTT
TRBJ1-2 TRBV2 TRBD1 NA CASSVSRDRGSGYTF TGTGCCAGCAGTGTTAGCCGGGACAGGGGATCTGGCTACACCTTC
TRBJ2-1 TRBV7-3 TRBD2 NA CASSSKGTSGSWHNEQFF TGTGCCAGCAGCTCCAAGGGGACTAGCGGGAGTTGGCACAATGAGCAGTTCTTC
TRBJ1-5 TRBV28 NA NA CASRISNQPQHF TGTGCCAGCAGGATTAGCAATCAGCCCCAGCATTTT
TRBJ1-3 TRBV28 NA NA CASSFSGQTGNTIYF TGTGCCAGCAGTTTCTCCGGACAGACAGGAAACACCATATATTTT
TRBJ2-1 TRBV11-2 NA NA CASSLDPQPQDEQFF TGTGCCAGCAGCTTAGATCCCCAGCCCCAGGATGAGCAGTTCTTC
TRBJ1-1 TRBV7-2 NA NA CASSFQGRTEAFF TGTGCCAGCAGCTTTCAGGGACGGACTGAAGCTTTCTTT
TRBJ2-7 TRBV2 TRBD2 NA CASSSLAGGSEQYF TGTGCCAGCAGTTCTCTAGCGGGAGGGAGCGAGCAGTACTTC
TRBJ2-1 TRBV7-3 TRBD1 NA CASGTGSNEQFF TGTGCCAGCGGGACAGGGTCGAATGAGCAGTTCTTC
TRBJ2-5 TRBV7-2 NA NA CASSLELMETHQETQYF TGTGCCAGCAGCTTAGAGTTGATGGAGACTCACCAAGAGACCCAGTACTTC
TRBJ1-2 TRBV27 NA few CASSSTRRHYGYTF TGTGCCAGCAGTTCCACCCGTCGGCACTATGGCTACACCTTC
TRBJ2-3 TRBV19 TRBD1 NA CASSPGQDYTDTQYF TGTGCCAGTAGCCCGGGACAGGACTACACAGATACGCAGTATTTT
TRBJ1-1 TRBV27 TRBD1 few CASSDGGRGRETEAFF TGTGCCAGTTCCGACGGGGGCAGGGGGCGAGAGACTGAAGCTTTCTTT
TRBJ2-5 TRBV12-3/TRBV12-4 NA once CASSLRGGQETQYF TGTGCCAGCAGTTTACGGGGAGGCCAAGAGACCCAGTACTTC
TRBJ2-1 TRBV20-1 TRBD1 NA CSALTGTGRNEQFF TGCAGTGCTCTAACCGGGACAGGGAGGAATGAGCAGTTCTTC
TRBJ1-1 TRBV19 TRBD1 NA CASRTTGDTEAFF TGTGCCAGTAGAACAACAGGGGATACTGAAGCTTTCTTT
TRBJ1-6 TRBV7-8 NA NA CASSLSRGYNSPLHF TGTGCCAGCAGCTTATCCCGGGGGTATAATTCACCCCTCCACTTT
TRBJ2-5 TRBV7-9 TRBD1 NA CASSLLIGTAQETQYF TGTGCCAGCAGCTTATTAATCGGGACAGCCCAAGAGACCCAGTACTTC
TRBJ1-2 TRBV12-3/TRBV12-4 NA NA CASSPPPVYGYTF TGTGCCAGCAGTCCCCCGCCAGTATACGGCTACACCTTC
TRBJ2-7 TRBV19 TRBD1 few CASSIIRKGTGDSYEQYF TGTGCCAGTAGTATCATCCGTAAGGGGACAGGGGACTCCTACGAGCAGTACTTC
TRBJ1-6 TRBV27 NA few CASRPGQYSPLHF TGTGCCAGCAGGCCCGGGCAGTACTCACCCCTCCACTTT
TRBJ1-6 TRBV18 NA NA CASSPTYQGASPLHF TGTGCCAGCTCACCCACGTATCAGGGAGCTTCACCCCTCCACTTT
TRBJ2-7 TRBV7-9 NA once CASSLGPGSSYEQYF TGTGCCAGCAGCTTAGGTCCAGGGTCTTCCTACGAGCAGTACTTC
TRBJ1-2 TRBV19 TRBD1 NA CASRRRGQGSYGYTF TGTGCCAGTAGACGGAGGGGACAGGGGTCCTATGGCTACACCTTC
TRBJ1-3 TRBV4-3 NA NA CASSRTVISGNTIYF TGCGCCAGCAGCCGAACAGTGATCTCTGGAAACACCATATATTTT
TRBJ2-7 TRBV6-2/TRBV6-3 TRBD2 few CASSSVGLAGVYQYEQYF TGTGCCAGCAGTTCCGTCGGACTAGCGGGGGTCTATCAATACGAGCAGTACTTC